This T cell receptor (beta chain) is drawn from a study of CD8 T cells in ankylosing spondylitis. This clonotype occurred a few times. The V end lost 0 bases, the J end lost 8 bases, and 13 bases lay between the germline ends. The CDR3 runs to 13 residues. Germline loops: CDR1 DFQATT, CDR2 SNEGSKA (reference sequence). TCRdb analysed the 5' RACE reads with MiXCR anew, one entry per CDR3 protein. The table has tens of thousands of distinct CDR3 sequences, 27% seen once. Sequencing was carried out using blood, either unsorted or a sorted T cell fraction (not recorded which). V usage is TRBV20-1 and J usage is TRBJ1-2, with a tentative D call TRBD1 (6 bases). The source is a male donor with ankylosing spondylitis or in good health (not recorded which). This CDR3 reads CSAREGATRGYTF. Here the CDR3 DNA reads TGCAGTGCTAGAGAGGGGGCGACCCGGGGCTACACCTTC.